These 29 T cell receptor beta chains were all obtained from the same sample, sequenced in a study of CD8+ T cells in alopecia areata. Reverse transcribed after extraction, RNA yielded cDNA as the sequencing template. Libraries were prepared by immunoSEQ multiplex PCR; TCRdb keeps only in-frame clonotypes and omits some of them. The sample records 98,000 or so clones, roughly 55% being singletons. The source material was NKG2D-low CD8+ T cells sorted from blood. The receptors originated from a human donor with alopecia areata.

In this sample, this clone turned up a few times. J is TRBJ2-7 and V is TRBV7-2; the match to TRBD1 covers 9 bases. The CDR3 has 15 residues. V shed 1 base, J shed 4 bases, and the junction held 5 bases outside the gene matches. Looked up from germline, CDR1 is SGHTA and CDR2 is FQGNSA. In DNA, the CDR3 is TGTGCCAGCAGCTTAGTGGGACAGGGCAGTTACGAGCAGTACTTC. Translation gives CASSLVGQGSYEQYF.

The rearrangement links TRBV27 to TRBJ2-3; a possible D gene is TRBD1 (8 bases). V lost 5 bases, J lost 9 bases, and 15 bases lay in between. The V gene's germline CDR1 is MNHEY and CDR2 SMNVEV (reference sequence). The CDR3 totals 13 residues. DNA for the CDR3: TGTGCCAGCAGTAACGGACAGGGAGGGACGCAGTATTTT. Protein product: CASSNGQGGTQYF.

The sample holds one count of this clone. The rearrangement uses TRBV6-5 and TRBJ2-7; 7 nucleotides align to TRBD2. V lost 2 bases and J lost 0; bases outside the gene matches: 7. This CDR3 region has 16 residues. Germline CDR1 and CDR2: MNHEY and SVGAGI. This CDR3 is CASSYTSGISSYEQYF. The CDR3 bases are TGTGCCAGCAGTTACACCAGCGGGATTAGCTCCTACGAGCAGTACTTC.

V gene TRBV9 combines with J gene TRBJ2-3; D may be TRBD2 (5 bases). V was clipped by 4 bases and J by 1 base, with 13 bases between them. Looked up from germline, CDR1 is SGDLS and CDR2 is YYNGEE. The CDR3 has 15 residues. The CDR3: CASSKLGLGTDTQYF. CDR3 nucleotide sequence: TGTGCCAGCAGCAAACTAGGTTTAGGCACAGATACGCAGTATTTT. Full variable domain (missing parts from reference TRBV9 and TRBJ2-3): DSGVTQTPKHLITATGQRVTLRCSPRSGDLSVYWYQQSLDQGLQFLIQYYNGEERAKGNILERFSAQQFPDLHSELNLSSLELGDSALYFCASSKLGLGTDTQYFGPGTRLTVL.

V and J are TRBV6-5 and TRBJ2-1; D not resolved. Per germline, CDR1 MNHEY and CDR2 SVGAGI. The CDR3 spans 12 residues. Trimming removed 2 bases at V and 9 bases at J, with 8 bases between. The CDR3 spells CASSYADGEQFF. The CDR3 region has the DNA TGTGCCAGCAGTTACGCCGATGGTGAGCAGTTCTTC.

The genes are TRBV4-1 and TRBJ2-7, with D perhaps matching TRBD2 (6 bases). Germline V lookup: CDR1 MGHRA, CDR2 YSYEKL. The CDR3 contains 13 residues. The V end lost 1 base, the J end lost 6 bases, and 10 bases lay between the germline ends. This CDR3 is CASSQARELEQYF. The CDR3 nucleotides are TGCGCCAGCAGCCAAGCCCGGGAGCTCGAGCAGTACTTC.

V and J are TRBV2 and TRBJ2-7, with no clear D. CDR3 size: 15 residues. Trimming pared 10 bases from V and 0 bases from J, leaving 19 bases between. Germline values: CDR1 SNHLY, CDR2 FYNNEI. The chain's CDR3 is CANREEASSSYEQYF. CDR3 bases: TGTGCCAACCGCGAAGAGGCGAGCAGCTCCTACGAGCAGTACTTC.

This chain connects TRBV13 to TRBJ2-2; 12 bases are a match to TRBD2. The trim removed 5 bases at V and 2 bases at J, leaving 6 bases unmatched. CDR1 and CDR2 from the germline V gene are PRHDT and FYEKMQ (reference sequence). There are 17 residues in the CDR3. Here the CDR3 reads CASSATTSGSNTGELFF. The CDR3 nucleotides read TGTGCCAGCAGCGCCACGACTAGCGGGAGTAACACCGGGGAGCTGTTTTTT.

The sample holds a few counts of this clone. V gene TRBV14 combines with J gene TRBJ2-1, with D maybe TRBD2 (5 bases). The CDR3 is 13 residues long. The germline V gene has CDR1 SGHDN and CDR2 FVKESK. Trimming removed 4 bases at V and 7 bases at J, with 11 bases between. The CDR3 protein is CASSLPGTNEQFF. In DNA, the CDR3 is TGTGCCAGCAGCCTTCCGGGAACGAATGAGCAGTTCTTC.

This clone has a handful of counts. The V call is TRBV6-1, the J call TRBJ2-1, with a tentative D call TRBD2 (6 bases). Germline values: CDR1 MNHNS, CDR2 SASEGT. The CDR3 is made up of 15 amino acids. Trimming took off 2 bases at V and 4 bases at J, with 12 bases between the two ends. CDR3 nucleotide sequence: TGTGCCAGCAGTGAATCGTGGGAGGTGTACAATGAGCAGTTCTTC. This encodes CASSESWEVYNEQFF.

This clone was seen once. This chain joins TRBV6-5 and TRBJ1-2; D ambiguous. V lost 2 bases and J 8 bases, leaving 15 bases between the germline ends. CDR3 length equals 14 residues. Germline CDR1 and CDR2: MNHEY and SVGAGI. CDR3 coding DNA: TGTGCCAGCAGTTACGGTTCCGTGGAGGGAGGCTACACCTTC. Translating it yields CASSYGSVEGGYTF.

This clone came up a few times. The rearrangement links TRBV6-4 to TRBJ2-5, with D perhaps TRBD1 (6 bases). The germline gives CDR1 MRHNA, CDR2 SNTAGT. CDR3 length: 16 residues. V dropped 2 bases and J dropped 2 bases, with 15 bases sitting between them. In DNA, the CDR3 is TGTGCCAGCAGTGACCCCAGGACAGACCCGCAAGAGACCCAGTACTTC. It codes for CASSDPRTDPQETQYF.

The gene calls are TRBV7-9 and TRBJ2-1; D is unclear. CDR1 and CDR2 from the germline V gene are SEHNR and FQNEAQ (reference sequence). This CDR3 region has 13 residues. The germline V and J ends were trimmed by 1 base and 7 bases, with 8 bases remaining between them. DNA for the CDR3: TGTGCCAGCAGCTTAGTTCTTGAAAATGAGCAGTTCTTC. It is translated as CASSLVLENEQFF.

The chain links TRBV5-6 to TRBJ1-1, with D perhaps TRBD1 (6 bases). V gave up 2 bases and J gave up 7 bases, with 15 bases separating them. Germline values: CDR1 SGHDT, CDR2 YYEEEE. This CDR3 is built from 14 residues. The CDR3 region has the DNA TGTGCCAGCAGCTTTGGGACATTTACAGGTGAAGCTTTCTTT. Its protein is CASSFGTFTGEAFF.

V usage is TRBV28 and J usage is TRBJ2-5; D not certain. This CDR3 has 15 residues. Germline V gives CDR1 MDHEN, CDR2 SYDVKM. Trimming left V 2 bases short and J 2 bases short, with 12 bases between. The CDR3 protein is CASSLRSTLQETQYF. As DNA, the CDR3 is TGTGCCAGCAGTTTACGCTCAACCCTACAAGAGACCCAGTACTTC.

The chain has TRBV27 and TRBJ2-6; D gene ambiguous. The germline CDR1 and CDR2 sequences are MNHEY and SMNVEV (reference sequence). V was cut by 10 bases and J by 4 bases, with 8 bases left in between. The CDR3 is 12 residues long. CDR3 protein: CATSAGANVLTF. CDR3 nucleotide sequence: TGTGCCACATCTGCCGGGGCCAACGTCCTGACTTTC.

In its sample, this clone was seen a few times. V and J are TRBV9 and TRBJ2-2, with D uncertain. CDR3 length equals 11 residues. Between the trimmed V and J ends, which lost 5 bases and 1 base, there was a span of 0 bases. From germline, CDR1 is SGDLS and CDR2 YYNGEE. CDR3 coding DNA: TGTGCCAGCAGGAACACCGGGGAGCTGTTTTTT. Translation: CASRNTGELFF.

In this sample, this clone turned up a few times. The CDR3 loop is CASSTARDFFGTDTQYF. CDR3 DNA sequence: TGTGCCAGTAGTACAGCGAGAGATTTCTTTGGAACAGATACGCAGTATTTT. The chain links TRBV19 to TRBJ2-3; D unclear. V lost 4 bases and J lost 3, with 20 bases in between. Germline loops: CDR1 LNHDA, CDR2 SQIVND (reference sequence). This CDR3 region has 17 residues.

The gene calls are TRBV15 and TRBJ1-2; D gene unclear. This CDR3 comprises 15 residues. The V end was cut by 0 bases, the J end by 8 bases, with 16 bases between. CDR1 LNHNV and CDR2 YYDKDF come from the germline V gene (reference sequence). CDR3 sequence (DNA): TGTGCCACCAGCAGAGATAGAATAAGCCCGATCGGCTACACCTTC. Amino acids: CATSRDRISPIGYTF.

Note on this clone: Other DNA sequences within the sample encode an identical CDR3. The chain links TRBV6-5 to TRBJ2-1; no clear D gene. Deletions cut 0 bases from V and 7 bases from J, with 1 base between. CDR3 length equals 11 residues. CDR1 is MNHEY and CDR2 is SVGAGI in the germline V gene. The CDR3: CASSYSNEQFF. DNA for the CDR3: TGTGCCAGCAGTTACTCAAATGAGCAGTTCTTC.

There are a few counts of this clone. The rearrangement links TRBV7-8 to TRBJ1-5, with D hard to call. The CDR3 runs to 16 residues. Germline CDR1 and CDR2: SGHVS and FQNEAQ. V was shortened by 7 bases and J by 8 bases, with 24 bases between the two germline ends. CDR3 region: CASNNWTLGQFEPQHF. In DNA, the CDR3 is TGTGCCAGCAACAACTGGACCCTAGGGCAATTTGAGCCCCAGCATTTT.

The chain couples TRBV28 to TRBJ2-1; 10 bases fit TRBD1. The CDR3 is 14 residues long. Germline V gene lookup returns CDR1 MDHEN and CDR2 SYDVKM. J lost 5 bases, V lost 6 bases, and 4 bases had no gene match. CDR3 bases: TGTGCCAGCAGCACGACAGGGGGCCACAATGAGCAGTTCTTC. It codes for CASSTTGGHNEQFF.

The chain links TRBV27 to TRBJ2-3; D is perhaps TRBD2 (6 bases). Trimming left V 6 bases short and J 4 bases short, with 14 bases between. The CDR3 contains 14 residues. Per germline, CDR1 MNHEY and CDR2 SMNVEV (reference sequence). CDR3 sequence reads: CASRPGWEADTQYF. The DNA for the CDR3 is TGTGCCAGCAGGCCGGGGTGGGAGGCAGATACGCAGTATTTT.

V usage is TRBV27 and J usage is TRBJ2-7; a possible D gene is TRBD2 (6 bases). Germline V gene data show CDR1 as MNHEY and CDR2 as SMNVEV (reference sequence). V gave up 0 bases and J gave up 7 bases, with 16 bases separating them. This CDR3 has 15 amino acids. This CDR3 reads CASSLSWRGLGEQYF. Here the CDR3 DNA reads TGTGCCAGCAGTTTATCCTGGAGGGGTTTAGGAGAGCAGTACTTC.

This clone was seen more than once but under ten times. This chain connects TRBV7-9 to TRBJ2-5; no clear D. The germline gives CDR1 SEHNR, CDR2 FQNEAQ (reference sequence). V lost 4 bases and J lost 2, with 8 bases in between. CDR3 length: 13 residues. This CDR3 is CASSYAVQETQYF. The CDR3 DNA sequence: TGTGCCAGCAGCTACGCCGTACAAGAGACCCAGTACTTC.

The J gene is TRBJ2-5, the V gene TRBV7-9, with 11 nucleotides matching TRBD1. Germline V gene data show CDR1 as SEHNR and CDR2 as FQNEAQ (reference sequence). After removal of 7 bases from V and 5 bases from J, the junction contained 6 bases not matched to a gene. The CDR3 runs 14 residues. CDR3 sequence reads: CASNGQGAQETQYF. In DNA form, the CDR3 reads TGTGCCAGCAACGGACAGGGGGCACAGGAGACCCAGTACTTC.

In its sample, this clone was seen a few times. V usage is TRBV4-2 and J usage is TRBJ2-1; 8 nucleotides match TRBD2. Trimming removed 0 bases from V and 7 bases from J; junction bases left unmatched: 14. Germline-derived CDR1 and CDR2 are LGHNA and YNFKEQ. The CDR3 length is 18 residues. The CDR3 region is CASSQDPTGGNGRNEQFF. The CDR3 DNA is TGTGCCAGCAGCCAAGATCCTACGGGGGGGAATGGTCGGAATGAGCAGTTCTTC.

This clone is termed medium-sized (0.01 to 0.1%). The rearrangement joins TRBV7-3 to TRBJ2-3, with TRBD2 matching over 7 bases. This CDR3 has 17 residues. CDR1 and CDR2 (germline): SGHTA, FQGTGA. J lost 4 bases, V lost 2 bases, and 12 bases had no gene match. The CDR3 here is CASSLFPAGSPPDTQYF. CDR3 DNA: TGTGCCAGCAGCTTATTCCCAGCGGGATCCCCACCAGATACGCAGTATTTT.

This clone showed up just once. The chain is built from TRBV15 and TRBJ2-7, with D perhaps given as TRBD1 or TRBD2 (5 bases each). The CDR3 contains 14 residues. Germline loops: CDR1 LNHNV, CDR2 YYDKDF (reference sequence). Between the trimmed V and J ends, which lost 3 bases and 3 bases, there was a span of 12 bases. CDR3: CATSSRDRDYEQYF. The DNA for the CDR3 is TGTGCCACCAGCAGCCGGGACCGGGACTACGAGCAGTACTTC.